The 7 T cell receptor beta chains given below trace back to one sample, sequenced in a study of CD8+ T cells in alopecia areata. Treatment in this sample: oral pan-JAK inhibitor, 5-10 mg twice daily. The authors extracted RNA and reverse transcribed it into cDNA as the sequencing template. This table comes from immunoSEQ multiplex PCR, and its TCRdb copy is limited to in-frame clones, with some not included. This sample yields about 200,000 clones, of which 58% are seen a single time; about 5% belongs to the top ten. The sample consisted of CD4+ T cells sorted from blood, taken at week 24, from a patient treated with tofacitinib. The receptor set was obtained from a human donor with alopecia areata.

This clone was detected a few times. The gene calls are TRBV14 and TRBJ2-1; TRBD2 matches at 11 bases. This CDR3 has 16 residues. In germline, CDR1 is SGHDN, CDR2 FVKESK. With V trimmed by 1 base and J by 6 bases, 5 bases remained unmatched. As DNA, the CDR3 is TGTGCCAGCAGCCAAGTGGTCCTAGCGGGGGGCAATGAGCAGTTCTTC. Encoded protein: CASSQVVLAGGNEQFF.

As for this clone: This CDR3 is also generated by other DNA sequences in the sample. The chain joins TRBV7-2 to TRBJ2-5; D is uncertain. Germline V lookup: CDR1 SGHTA, CDR2 FQGNSA. The CDR3 is 11 amino acids. V lost 0 bases and J lost 5, with 1 base in between. CDR3 protein: CASSLAETQYF. The CDR3 DNA reads TGTGCCAGCAGCTTAGCGGAGACCCAGTACTTC.

This chain joins TRBV29-1 and TRBJ1-2; 7 positions agree with TRBD1. The V gene end was trimmed by 7 bases and the J gene end by 8 bases; junction bases not matched to a gene: 7. Germline V CDR1 and CDR2: SQVTM, ANQGSEA. This CDR3 is built from 11 residues. CDR3 amino acids: CSAHRGYGYTF. The CDR3 DNA sequence: TGCAGCGCGCACAGGGGTTACGGCTACACCTTC.

The genes are TRBV2 and TRBJ2-7; D may correspond to TRBD1 or TRBD2 (5 bases each). This CDR3 region has 14 residues. The V gene's germline CDR1 is SNHLY and CDR2 FYNNEI. Trimming stripped 6 bases from V and 2 bases from J, with 14 bases between. CDR3 nucleotide sequence: TGTGCCAGCAGGTACGGGACGGACACCTACGAGCAGTACTTC. Its translation is CASRYGTDTYEQYF.

The chain couples TRBV9 to TRBJ2-1; D is uncertain. The CDR3 loop spans 17 amino acids. Germline V lookup: CDR1 SGDLS, CDR2 YYNGEE. Trimming removed 0 bases at V and 0 bases at J, with 13 bases between. The CDR3 loop reads CASSVALAESSYNEQFF. For the CDR3, the DNA is TGTGCCAGCAGCGTAGCTTTGGCGGAGAGCTCCTACAATGAGCAGTTCTTC.

This chain links TRBV7-9 with TRBJ2-5; no definite D call. This CDR3 region has 12 residues. Trimming shortened V by 4 bases and J by 9 bases, and 12 bases separated the two germline ends. The germline CDR1 and CDR2 sequences are SEHNR and FQNEAQ (reference sequence). The CDR3 sequence is CASSSLHFAQYF. CDR3 in DNA: TGTGCCAGCAGCTCGCTCCATTTCGCCCAGTACTTC.

This clone showed up just a few times. The J gene is TRBJ2-5, the V gene TRBV7-2; 9 nucleotides line up with TRBD1. CDR3 length: 16 residues. Trimming at V came to 4 bases and at J to 2 bases, leaving 8 bases not matched to a gene. Looked up from germline, CDR1 is SGHTA and CDR2 is FQGNSA. The CDR3 sequence is CASSSHAGTGQETQYF. The CDR3 DNA sequence: TGTGCCAGCAGCTCACACGCCGGGACAGGGCAAGAGACCCAGTACTTC.